This TCR beta chain comes out of a study of monozygotic twins with inflammatory bowel disease. Findings and limits, study-wide: Against healthy co-twins, IBD patients had lower TCRbeta diversity (measured by inverse Simpson).

TCRdb re-called the 5' RACE reads; one entry per CDR3 protein, DNA not given. The listing records approximately 340,000 distinct CDR3 sequences. In regard to this clonotype: Its antigen is not identified.

The CDR3 has 14 amino acids. CDR1 SEHNR and CDR2 FQNEAQ come from the germline V gene (reference sequence). The authors isolated total RNA from whole blood without sorting T cells. This rearrangement joins TRBV7-9 to TRBJ1-2; TCRdb designates TRBD1, a call that cannot be tested without DNA. The source of this sequence is a human donor with ulcerative colitis or Crohn's disease, or a healthy co-twin of an affected twin (not recorded which). The specimen sequenced was blood. Here the CDR3 reads CASSLAAGKRAYTF.